The rows below give T cell receptor beta chains drawn from one sample of a study of T cells in Graves' hyperthyroidism and ophthalmopathy. Using its own MiXCR run on the multiplex PCR reads, TCRdb lists one record per CDR3 protein. The sample holds under 350,000 distinct CDR3 sequences, about 15% seen once. The material sequenced was blood. The source of these receptors is a woman aged 55-69 years with Graves' ophthalmopathy. The CDR3 runs from the conserved cysteine through the conserved F or W. Fields, in order: V gene, D gene, J gene, clone size, CDR3 protein, CDR3 DNA. A D gene is named only where the DNA matches it firmly. The size field is filled for only some rows; it gives once, few, many or a size class.

V: TRBV7-9; D: TRBD2; J: TRBJ2-1; size: .; CDR3: CASSLVLAGQYNEQFF; DNA: TGTGCCAGCAGCTTAGTACTAGCGGGTCAGTACAATGAGCAGTTCTTC
V: TRBV2; D: TRBD2; J: TRBJ2-2; size: many; CDR3: CASTTELAGVGTGELFF; DNA: TGTGCCAGCACCACCGAACTAGCGGGGGTAGGGACCGGGGAGCTGTTTTTT
V: TRBV7-2; D: TRBD2; J: TRBJ2-3; size: .; CDR3: CASRDSGRMGAADTQYF; DNA: TGTGCCAGCAGGGATAGCGGGAGGATGGGGGCCGCAGATACGCAGTATTTT
V: TRBV6-1; D: .; J: TRBJ2-3; size: few; CDR3: CASSPSRTDTQYF; DNA: TGTGCCAGCAGCCCCTCACGCACAGATACGCAGTATTTT
V: TRBV20-1; D: TRBD2; J: TRBJ2-5; size: many; CDR3: CSARVVASGETQYF; DNA: TGCAGTGCTAGAGTTGTGGCTAGCGGAGAGACCCAGTACTTC
V: TRBV18; D: .; J: TRBJ1-1; size: many; CDR3: CASSPQQGPKREAFF; DNA: TGTGCCAGCTCACCTCAACAGGGCCCCAAGAGGGAAGCTTTCTTT
V: TRBV2; D: TRBD1; J: TRBJ2-3; size: many; CDR3: CASTTDRSGDTQYF; DNA: TGTGCCAGCACCACGGACAGGTCCGGAGATACGCAGTATTTT
V: TRBV30; D: .; J: TRBJ2-1; size: .; CDR3: CAWIADSGDEQFF; DNA: TGTGCCTGGATCGCGGACAGTGGGGATGAGCAGTTCTTC
V: TRBV10-3; D: .; J: TRBJ2-7; size: few; CDR3: CAISWDVYEQYF; DNA: TGTGCCATCAGTTGGGACGTCTACGAGCAGTACTTC
V: TRBV10-2; D: .; J: TRBJ1-5; size: many; CDR3: CASSESSSNQPQHF; DNA: TGCGCCAGCAGTGAGTCAAGTAGCAATCAGCCCCAGCATTTT
V: TRBV7-8; D: .; J: TRBJ2-7; size: many; CDR3: CASSPPHIGEQYF; DNA: TGTGCCAGCAGCCCCCCCCACATAGGCGAGCAGTACTTC
V: TRBV10-2; D: TRBD2; J: TRBJ2-1; size: many; CDR3: CASSDRGIRAGGHNEQFF; DNA: TGCGCCAGCAGTGATCGTGGAATCCGAGCGGGGGGACACAATGAGCAGTTCTTC
V: TRBV20-1; D: TRBD2; J: TRBJ2-4; size: many; CDR3: CSVRGLAGGDAKNIQYF; DNA: TGCAGTGTTAGGGGACTAGCGGGAGGTGATGCCAAAAACATTCAGTACTTC
V: TRBV5-5; D: TRBD1; J: TRBJ2-7; size: many; CDR3: CASSLAGTGNYEQYF; DNA: TGTGCCAGCAGCTTGGCCGGGACAGGGAACTACGAGCAGTACTTC
V: TRBV10-1; D: TRBD2; J: TRBJ2-3; size: few; CDR3: CASSERRGGTDTQYF; DNA: TGCGCCAGCAGTGAGCGGCGGGGGGGCACAGATACGCAGTATTTT
V: TRBV19; D: .; J: TRBJ1-2; size: few; CDR3: CASSNLNYGYTF; DNA: TGTGCCAGTAGTAATTTAAACTATGGCTACACCTTC
V: TRBV12-3/TRBV12-4; D: TRBD2; J: TRBJ2-3; size: few; CDR3: CASSLDSGGDTQYF; DNA: TGTGCCAGCAGTCTTGACTCGGGGGGGGATACGCAGTATTTT
V: TRBV2; D: .; J: TRBJ2-6; size: many; CDR3: CASISGANVLTF; DNA: TGTGCCAGCATCTCTGGGGCCAACGTCCTGACTTTC
V: TRBV19; D: TRBD2; J: TRBJ2-1; size: .; CDR3: CASSMRTSGGANEQFF; DNA: TGTGCCAGTAGTATGCGAACTAGCGGGGGGGCCAATGAGCAGTTCTTC
V: TRBV27; D: .; J: TRBJ1-1; size: many; CDR3: CASSPSRARNTEAFF; DNA: TGTGCCAGCAGTCCCAGTAGGGCCAGGAACACTGAAGCTTTCTTT
V: TRBV15; D: TRBD1; J: TRBJ1-1; size: .; CDR3: CATSRDLVDRGTEAFF; DNA: TGTGCCACCAGCAGAGATCTGGTGGACAGGGGGACTGAAGCTTTCTTT
V: TRBV5-1; D: .; J: TRBJ2-5; size: many; CDR3: CASSLAWGTGKTQYF; DNA: TGCGCCAGCAGCTTGGCCTGGGGGACGGGCAAGACCCAGTACTTC
V: TRBV11-2; D: .; J: TRBJ2-2; size: many; CDR3: CASSWTVTGELFF; DNA: TGTGCCAGCAGCTGGACTGTCACCGGGGAGCTGTTTTTT
V: TRBV29-1; D: .; J: TRBJ2-5; size: many; CDR3: CSVEPGLKQETQYF; DNA: TGCAGCGTTGAACCGGGTCTCAAACAAGAGACCCAGTACTTC
V: TRBV11-3; D: TRBD1; J: TRBJ2-3; size: few; CDR3: CASSVSQGADTQYF; DNA: TGTGCCAGCAGCGTTTCACAGGGGGCAGATACGCAGTATTTT
V: TRBV12-3/TRBV12-4; D: .; J: TRBJ1-4; size: many; CDR3: CASSQARGSTNEKLFF; DNA: TGTGCCAGCAGTCAGGCTCGGGGGTCGACTAATGAAAAACTGTTTTTT
V: TRBV28; D: TRBD1; J: TRBJ1-1; size: many; CDR3: CAARDRHTEAFF; DNA: TGTGCCGCCCGGGACAGACACACTGAAGCTTTCTTT
V: TRBV11-2; D: .; J: TRBJ2-2; size: many; CDR3: CASTVDQGTGELFF; DNA: TGTGCCAGCACCGTGGACCAGGGCACCGGGGAGCTGTTTTTT
V: TRBV19; D: .; J: TRBJ1-1; size: .; CDR3: CASGLASTVEAFF; DNA: TGTGCCAGTGGACTAGCCTCGACCGTAGAAGCTTTCTTT
V: TRBV20-1; D: TRBD2; J: TRBJ2-5; size: many; CDR3: CSAREGLARETQYF; DNA: TGCAGTGCTAGAGAGGGACTAGCCCGGGAGACCCAGTACTTC
V: TRBV5-8; D: .; J: TRBJ1-3; size: few; CDR3: CASSTPGTPVGNTIYF; DNA: TGTGCCAGCAGCACCCCCGGGACCCCGGTGGGAAACACCATATATTTT
V: TRBV20-1; D: .; J: TRBJ2-7; size: many; CDR3: CSASRAESLYEQYF; DNA: TGCAGTGCTAGCCGGGCCGAATCCCTCTACGAGCAGTACTTC
V: TRBV29-1; D: TRBD1; J: TRBJ1-4; size: .; CDR3: CSVSDRVSEKLFF; DNA: TGCAGCGTCTCCGACAGGGTCAGTGAAAAACTGTTTTTT
V: TRBV20-1; D: .; J: TRBJ1-1; size: many; CDR3: CSARVRGIEAFF; DNA: TGCAGTGCTAGGGTCCGGGGGATTGAAGCTTTCTTT
V: TRBV11-2; D: .; J: TRBJ2-3; size: .; CDR3: CASSLDRVPSSTDTQYF; DNA: TGTGCCAGCAGCTTAGATCGGGTGCCCTCTAGCACAGATACGCAGTATTTT
V: TRBV9; D: TRBD1; J: TRBJ1-3; size: .; CDR3: CASSAFSTGGNTIYF; DNA: TGTGCCAGCAGCGCTTTTTCGACAGGGGGAAACACCATATATTTT
V: TRBV19; D: TRBD1; J: TRBJ1-5; size: many; CDR3: CASSRHGDSDQPQHF; DNA: TGTGCCAGTAGCCGTCATGGGGACAGCGATCAGCCCCAGCATTTT
V: TRBV7-3; D: .; J: TRBJ2-3; size: .; CDR3: CASSLTGDVDTQYF; DNA: TGTGCCAGCAGCTTAACAGGGGATGTTGATACGCAGTATTTT
V: TRBV20-1; D: TRBD1; J: TRBJ1-1; size: many; CDR3: CSASSGTGWTEAFF; DNA: TGCAGTGCTAGTTCCGGGACAGGGTGGACTGAAGCTTTCTTT
V: TRBV5-1; D: TRBD1; J: TRBJ1-1; size: many; CDR3: CASSRGQLNTEAFF; DNA: TGCGCCAGCAGCAGGGGACAGTTGAACACTGAAGCTTTCTTT
V: TRBV27; D: .; J: TRBJ1-6; size: many; CDR3: CASSLRGSPLHF; DNA: TGTGCCAGCAGCCTCAGGGGTTCACCCCTCCACTTT
V: TRBV27; D: .; J: TRBJ2-5; size: few; CDR3: CASSLYRVGQETQYF; DNA: TGTGCCAGCAGTTTATACCGGGTCGGGCAAGAGACCCAGTACTTC
V: TRBV20-1; D: TRBD1; J: TRBJ2-2; size: .; CDR3: CSAWNRGTGELFF; DNA: TGCAGTGCTTGGAACAGGGGAACCGGGGAGCTGTTTTTT
V: TRBV9; D: .; J: TRBJ2-3; size: .; CDR3: CASSVVEFPDTQYF; DNA: TGTGCCAGCAGCGTAGTCGAGTTCCCCGATACGCAGTATTTT
V: TRBV28; D: .; J: TRBJ2-1; size: many; CDR3: CASSSPAIRGTKGEQFF; DNA: TGTGCCAGCAGTTCCCCGGCGATCCGGGGAACTAAAGGAGAGCAGTTCTTC